Sequencing of this T cell receptor (beta chain) was carried out in a study of T cell responses to AZD1222 COVID-19 vaccine. Across the whole study: Pooling was applied to second doses at about 4 or about 12 weeks.

Broader study findings: Nearly half of spike-specific TCRs reportedly go after variant regions that carry no mutations.

Germline assignment: CDR1 ENHRY and CDR2 SYGVKD. The junction had 7 bases not matched to a gene; V was cut back by 6 bases and J by 5 bases. CDR3 length: 15 residues. This table comes from immunoSEQ multiplex PCR, and its TCRdb copy is limited to in-frame clones, with some not included. The sample contains about 140,000 clones, 84% of which appear only once. As concerns this clone: What it recognizes is unknown.

The gene calls are TRBV10-3 and TRBJ1-6; TRBD1 matches at 7 bases. This receptor was taken from an adult in good health. The source was peripheral blood, collected on day 0 of AZD1222 vaccination. The CDR3 region has the DNA TGTGCCATCAGAGTCATGGACAGGAATAATTCACCCCTCCACTTT. Protein sequence: CAIRVMDRNNSPLHF.